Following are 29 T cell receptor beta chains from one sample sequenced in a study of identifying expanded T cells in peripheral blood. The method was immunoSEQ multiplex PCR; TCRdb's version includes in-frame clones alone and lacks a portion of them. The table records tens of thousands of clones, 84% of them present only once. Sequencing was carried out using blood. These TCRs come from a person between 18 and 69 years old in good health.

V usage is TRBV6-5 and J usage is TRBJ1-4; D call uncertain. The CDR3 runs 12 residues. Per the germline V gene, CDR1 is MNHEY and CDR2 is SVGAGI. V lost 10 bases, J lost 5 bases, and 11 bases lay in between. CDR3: CATSRANEKLFF. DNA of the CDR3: TGTGCCACCTCGAGGGCGAATGAAAAACTGTTTTTT.

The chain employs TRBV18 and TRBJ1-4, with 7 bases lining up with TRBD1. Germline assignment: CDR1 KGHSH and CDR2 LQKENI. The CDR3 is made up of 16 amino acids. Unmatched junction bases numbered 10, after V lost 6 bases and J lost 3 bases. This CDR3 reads CASSLNRGAANEKLFF. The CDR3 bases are TGTGCCAGCTCGCTTAACAGGGGTGCTGCTAATGAAAAACTGTTTTTT. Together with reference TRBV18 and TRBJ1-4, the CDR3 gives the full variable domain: NAGVMQNPRHLVRRRGQEARLRCSPMKGHSHVYWYRQLPEEGLKFMVYLQKENIIDESGMPKERFSAEFPKEGPSILRIQQVVRGDSAAYFCASSLNRGAANEKLFFGSGTQLSVL.

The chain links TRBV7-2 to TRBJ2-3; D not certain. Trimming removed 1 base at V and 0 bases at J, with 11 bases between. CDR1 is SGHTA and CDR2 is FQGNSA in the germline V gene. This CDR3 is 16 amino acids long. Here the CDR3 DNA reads TGTGCCAGCAGCTTAGGGGTGTACTCTAGCACAGATACGCAGTATTTT. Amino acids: CASSLGVYSSTDTQYF.

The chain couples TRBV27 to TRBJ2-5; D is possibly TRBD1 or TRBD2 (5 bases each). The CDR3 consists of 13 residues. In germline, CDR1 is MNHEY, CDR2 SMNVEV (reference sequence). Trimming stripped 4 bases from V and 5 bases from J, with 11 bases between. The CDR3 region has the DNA TGTGCCAGCAGTTGGGGGACCGGGGAGACCCAGTACTTC. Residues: CASSWGTGETQYF.

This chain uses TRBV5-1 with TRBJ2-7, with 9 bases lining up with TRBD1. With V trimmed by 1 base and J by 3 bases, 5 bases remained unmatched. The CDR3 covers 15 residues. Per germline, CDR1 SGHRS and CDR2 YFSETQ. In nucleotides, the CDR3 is TGCGCCAGCAGCTTGACAGGGGGCATATTCTACGAGCAGTACTTC. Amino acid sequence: CASSLTGGIFYEQYF.

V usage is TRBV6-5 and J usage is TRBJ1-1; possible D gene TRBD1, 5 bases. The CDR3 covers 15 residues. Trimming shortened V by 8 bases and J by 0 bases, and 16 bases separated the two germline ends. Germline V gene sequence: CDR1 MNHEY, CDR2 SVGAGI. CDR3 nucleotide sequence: TGTGCCAGCCTTCCGGGACGTTTTATGAACACTGAAGCTTTCTTT. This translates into CASLPGRFMNTEAFF.

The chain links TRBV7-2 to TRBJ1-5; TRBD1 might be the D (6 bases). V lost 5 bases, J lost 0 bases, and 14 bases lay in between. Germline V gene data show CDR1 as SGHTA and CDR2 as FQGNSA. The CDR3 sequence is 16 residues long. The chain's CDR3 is CASSPVGADSNQPQHF. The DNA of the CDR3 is TGTGCCAGCAGCCCGGTGGGGGCAGATAGCAATCAGCCCCAGCATTTT.

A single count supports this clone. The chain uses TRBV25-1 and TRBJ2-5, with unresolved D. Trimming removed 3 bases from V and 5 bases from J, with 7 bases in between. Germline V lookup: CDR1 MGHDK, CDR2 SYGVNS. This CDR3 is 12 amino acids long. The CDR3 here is CASSDNRETQYF. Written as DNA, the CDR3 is TGTGCCAGCAGTGATAACCGGGAGACCCAGTACTTC.

The CDR3 DNA follows: TGTGCCTTAGGCCAGAGGGGACAGAACACTGAAGCTTTCTTT. This gives the protein CALGQRGQNTEAFF. V and J are TRBV6-6 and TRBJ1-1, with D possibly TRBD1 on 6 matching bases. V was pared by 11 bases and J by 1 base, with 17 bases between. Germline-derived CDR1 and CDR2 are MNHNY and SVGAGI (reference sequence). The CDR3 is 14 residues long.

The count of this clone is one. The CDR3 is CASTKTGVQRGYTF. The CDR3 nucleotides are TGTGCCAGTACCAAGACCGGGGTCCAACGAGGCTACACCTTC. This chain connects TRBV19 to TRBJ1-2; D unclear. In germline, CDR1 is LNHDA, CDR2 SQIVND (reference sequence). The CDR3 runs to 14 residues. Deletions cut 7 bases from V and 8 bases from J, with 20 bases between.

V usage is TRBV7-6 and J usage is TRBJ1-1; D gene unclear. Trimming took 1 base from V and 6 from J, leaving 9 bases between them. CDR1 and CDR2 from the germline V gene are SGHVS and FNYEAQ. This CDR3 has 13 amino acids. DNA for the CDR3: TGTGCCAGCAGCTTAGGAAGCCTTTCTGAAGCTTTCTTT. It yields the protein CASSLGSLSEAFF.

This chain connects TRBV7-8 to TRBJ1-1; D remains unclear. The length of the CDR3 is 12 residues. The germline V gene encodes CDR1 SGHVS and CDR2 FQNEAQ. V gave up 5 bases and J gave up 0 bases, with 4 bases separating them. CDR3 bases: TGTGCCAGCAGCAAAATGAACACTGAAGCTTTCTTT. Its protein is CASSKMNTEAFF.

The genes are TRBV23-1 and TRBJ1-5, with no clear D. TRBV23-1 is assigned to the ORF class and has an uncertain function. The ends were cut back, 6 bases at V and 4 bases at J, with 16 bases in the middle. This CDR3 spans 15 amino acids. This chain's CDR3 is CASRVRTTYNQPQHF. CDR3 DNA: TGCGCCAGCAGAGTCCGGACGACCTATAATCAGCCCCAGCATTTT.

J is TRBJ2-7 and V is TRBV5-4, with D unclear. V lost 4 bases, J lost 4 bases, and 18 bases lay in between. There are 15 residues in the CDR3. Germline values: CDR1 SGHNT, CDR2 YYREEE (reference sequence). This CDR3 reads CASSREPGELYEQYF. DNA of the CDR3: TGTGCCAGCAGCCGAGAGCCGGGCGAGTTATACGAGCAGTACTTC.

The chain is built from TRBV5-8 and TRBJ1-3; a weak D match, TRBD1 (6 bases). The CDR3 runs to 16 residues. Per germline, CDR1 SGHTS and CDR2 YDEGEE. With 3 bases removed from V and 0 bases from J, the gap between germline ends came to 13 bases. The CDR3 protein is CASSSHRTVSGNTIYF. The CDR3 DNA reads TGTGCCAGCAGCTCCCATAGGACAGTCTCTGGAAACACCATATATTTT.

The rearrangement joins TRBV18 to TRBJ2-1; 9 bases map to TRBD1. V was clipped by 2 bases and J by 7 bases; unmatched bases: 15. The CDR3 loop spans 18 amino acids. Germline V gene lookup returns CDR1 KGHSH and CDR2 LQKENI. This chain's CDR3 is CASSPTIQGALMENEQFF. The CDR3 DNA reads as TGTGCCAGCTCACCAACGATACAGGGGGCTTTGATGGAAAATGAGCAGTTCTTC.

The CDR3 DNA sequence: TGTGCCAGCAGCGCCGGGTGGGGGAAAGGTTCACCCCTCCACTTT. This translates into CASSAGWGKGSPLHF. The rearrangement uses TRBV9 and TRBJ1-6; D may be TRBD1 (5 bases). Germline V gene lookup returns CDR1 SGDLS and CDR2 YYNGEE. CDR3 length equals 15 residues. V dropped 3 bases and J dropped 9 bases, with 16 bases sitting between them.

DNA of the CDR3: TGTGCCAGCAGCCTTCGCTACGAGCAGTACTTC. It specifies CASSLRYEQYF. V and J are TRBV7-8 and TRBJ2-5; D not resolved. Matching the DNA end better, TRBJ2-7 makes the J call doubtful. CDR3 length: 11 amino acids. The V gene's germline CDR1 is SGHVS and CDR2 FQNEAQ.

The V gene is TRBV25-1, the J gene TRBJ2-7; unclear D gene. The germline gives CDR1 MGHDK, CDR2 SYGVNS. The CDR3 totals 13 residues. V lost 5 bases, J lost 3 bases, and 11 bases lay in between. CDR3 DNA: TGTGCCAGCAGTTCTTACGGAGACTACGAGCAGTACTTC. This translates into CASSSYGDYEQYF.

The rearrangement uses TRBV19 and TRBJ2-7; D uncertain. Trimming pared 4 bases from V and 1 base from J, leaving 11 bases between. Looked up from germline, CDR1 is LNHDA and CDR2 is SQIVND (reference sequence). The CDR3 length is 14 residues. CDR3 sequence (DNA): TGTGCCAGTAGTAAGATAGGGCCTTCCTACGAGCAGTACTTC. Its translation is CASSKIGPSYEQYF.

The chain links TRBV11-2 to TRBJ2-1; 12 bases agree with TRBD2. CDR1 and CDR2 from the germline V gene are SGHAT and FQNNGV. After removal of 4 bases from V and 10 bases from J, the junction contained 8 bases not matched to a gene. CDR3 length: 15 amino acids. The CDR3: CASSSGLAGYWEQFF. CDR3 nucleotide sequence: TGTGCCAGCAGCTCCGGACTAGCGGGATATTGGGAGCAGTTCTTC.

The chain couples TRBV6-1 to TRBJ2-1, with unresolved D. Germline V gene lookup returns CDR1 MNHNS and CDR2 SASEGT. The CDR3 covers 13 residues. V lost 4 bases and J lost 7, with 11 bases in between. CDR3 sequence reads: CASSVESVNEQFF. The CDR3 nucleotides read TGTGCCAGCAGTGTGGAGAGCGTTAATGAGCAGTTCTTC.

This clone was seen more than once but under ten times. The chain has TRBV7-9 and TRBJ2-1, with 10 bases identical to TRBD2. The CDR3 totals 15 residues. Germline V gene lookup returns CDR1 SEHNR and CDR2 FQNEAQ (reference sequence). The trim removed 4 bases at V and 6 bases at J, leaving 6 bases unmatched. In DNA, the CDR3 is TGTGCCAGCAGCTCACTAGCGGGATCGGGCAATGAGCAGTTCTTC. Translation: CASSSLAGSGNEQFF.

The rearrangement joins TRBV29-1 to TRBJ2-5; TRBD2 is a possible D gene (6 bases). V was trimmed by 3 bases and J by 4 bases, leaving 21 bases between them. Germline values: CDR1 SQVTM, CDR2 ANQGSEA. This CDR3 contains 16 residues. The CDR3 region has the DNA TGCAGCGTTGAGGCTTACGGGAGAGGGTCGGGAGAGACCCAGTACTTC. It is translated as CSVEAYGRGSGETQYF.

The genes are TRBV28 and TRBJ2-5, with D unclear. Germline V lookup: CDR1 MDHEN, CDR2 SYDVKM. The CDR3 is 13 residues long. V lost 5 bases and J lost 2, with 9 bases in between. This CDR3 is CASSPQPQETQYF. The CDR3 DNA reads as TGTGCCAGCAGTCCACAACCTCAAGAGACCCAGTACTTC.

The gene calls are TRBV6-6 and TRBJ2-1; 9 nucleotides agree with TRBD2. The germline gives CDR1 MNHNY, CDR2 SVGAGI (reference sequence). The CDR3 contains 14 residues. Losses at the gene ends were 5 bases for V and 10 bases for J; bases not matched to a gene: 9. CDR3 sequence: CASSPPGLAPEQFF. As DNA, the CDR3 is TGTGCCAGCAGTCCCCCGGGACTAGCTCCGGAGCAGTTCTTC.

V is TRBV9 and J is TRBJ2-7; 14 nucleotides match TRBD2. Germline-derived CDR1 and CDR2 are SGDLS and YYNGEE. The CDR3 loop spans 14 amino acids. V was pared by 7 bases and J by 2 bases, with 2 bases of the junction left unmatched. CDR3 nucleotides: TGTGCCAGCTCGGGACTAGCGGGAGCCTACGAGCAGTACTTC. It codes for CASSGLAGAYEQYF.

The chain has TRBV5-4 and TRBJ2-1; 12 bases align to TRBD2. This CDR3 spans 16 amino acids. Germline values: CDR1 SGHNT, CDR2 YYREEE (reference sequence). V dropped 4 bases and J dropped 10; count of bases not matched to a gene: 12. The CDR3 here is CASSASSGRASGEQFF. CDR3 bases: TGTGCCAGCAGCGCCTCTAGCGGGAGGGCCTCGGGGGAGCAGTTCTTC.

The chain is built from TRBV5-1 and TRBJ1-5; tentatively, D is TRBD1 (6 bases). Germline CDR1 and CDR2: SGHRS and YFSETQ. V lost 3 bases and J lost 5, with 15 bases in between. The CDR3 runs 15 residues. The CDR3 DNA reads TGCGCCAGCAGCTCCGAAGGACAGACCCATCAGCCCCAGCATTTT. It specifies CASSSEGQTHQPQHF.